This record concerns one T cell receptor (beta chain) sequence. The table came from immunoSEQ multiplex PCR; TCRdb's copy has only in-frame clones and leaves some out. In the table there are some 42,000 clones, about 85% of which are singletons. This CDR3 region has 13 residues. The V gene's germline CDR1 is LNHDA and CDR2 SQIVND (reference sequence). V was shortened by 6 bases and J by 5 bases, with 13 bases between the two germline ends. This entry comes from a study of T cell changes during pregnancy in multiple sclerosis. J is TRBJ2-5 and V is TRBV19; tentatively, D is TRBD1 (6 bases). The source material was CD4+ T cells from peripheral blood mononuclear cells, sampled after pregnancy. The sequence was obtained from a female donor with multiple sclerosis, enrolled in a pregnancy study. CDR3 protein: CASRPTGSETQYF. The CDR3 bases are TGTGCCAGTAGACCGACAGGCTCGGAGACCCAGTACTTC. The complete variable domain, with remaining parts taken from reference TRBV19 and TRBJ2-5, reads DGGITQSPKYLFRKEGQNVTLSCEQNLNHDAMYWYRQDPGQGLRLIYYSQIVNDFQKGDIAEGYSVSREKKESFPLTVTSAQKNPTAFYLCASRPTGSETQYFGPGTRLLVL.